A selection of T cell receptor beta chains follows, all from one sample in a study of PD-L1 blockade in urothelial cancer. The data were produced by immunoSEQ multiplex PCR, yet TCRdb's version contains in-frame clones alone and is incomplete. The table includes tens of thousands of clones, around 80% detected once. This material consisted of PBMCs, taken around atezolizumab (anti-PD-L1) treatment. The receptors stem from a man in his sixties with urothelial cancer. CDR3s include the opening cysteine and the closing phenylalanine or tryptophan. A D gene is named only where the DNA matches it firmly. Size is omitted from some rows. Given values are once, few, many or a class for expanded clones.

cdr3_aa	cdr3_nt	v_call	j_call	clone_size	d_call
CASSDSIGDTQYF	TGTGCCAGCAGTGACTCGATCGGTGATACGCAGTATTTT	TRBV6-4	TRBJ2-3	.	.
CASSLAGRVEETQYF	TGCGCCAGCAGCTTGGCAGGCAGGGTGGAGGAGACCCAGTACTTC	TRBV5-1	TRBJ2-5	few	.
CAPCRGPRANEKLFF	TGTGCCCCGTGCAGGGGGCCAAGGGCTAATGAAAAACTGTTTTTT	TRBV10-3	TRBJ1-4	.	TRBD1
CASSSLRQSSYNEQFF	TGTGCCAGCAGCTCTCTGAGACAAAGCTCCTACAATGAGCAGTTCTTC	TRBV5-5	TRBJ2-1	once	.
CASSHRQGRGTQYF	TGTGCCAGCAGCCATCGACAGGGGAGGGGGACCCAGTACTTC	TRBV5-8	TRBJ2-5	once	.
CASSGTGVYEQYF	TGTGCCAGCAGTGGAACAGGGGTCTACGAGCAGTACTTC	TRBV25-1	TRBJ2-7	.	TRBD1
CASSPQSRLGSEQYF	TGTGCCAGTAGTCCCCAATCGAGGCTAGGCTCCGAGCAGTACTTC	TRBV19	TRBJ2-7	.	.
CASSSARTFSTDTQYF	TGTGCCAGTAGTAGCGCCCGGACTTTTAGCACAGATACGCAGTATTTT	TRBV19	TRBJ2-3	.	.
CASRHSGRAYNEQFF	TGTGCCAGCAGACATAGCGGGAGGGCCTACAATGAGCAGTTCTTC	TRBV5-4	TRBJ2-1	.	TRBD2
CAWSSGQETQYF	TGTGCCTGGAGTAGCGGCCAAGAGACCCAGTACTTC	TRBV30	TRBJ2-5	many	.
CASSQEQGIYEQYF	TGCGCCAGCAGCCAAGAACAGGGGATATACGAGCAGTACTTC	TRBV4-1	TRBJ2-7	.	TRBD1
CASSIDGNRGNYGYTF	TGTGCCAGTAGTATAGACGGTAACAGGGGAAACTATGGCTACACCTTC	TRBV19	TRBJ1-2	.	TRBD1
CASSWDRGPYEQYF	TGCGCCAGCAGCTGGGACAGGGGGCCCTACGAGCAGTACTTC	TRBV5-1	TRBJ2-7	.	TRBD1
CATSGDGNQPQHF	TGTGCCACCTCAGGCGATGGCAATCAGCCCCAGCATTTT	TRBV10-3	TRBJ1-5	few	.
CSVRGGQGDTEAFF	TGCAGCGTGAGAGGGGGACAGGGCGACACTGAAGCTTTCTTT	TRBV29-1	TRBJ1-1	.	TRBD1
CASSISKGPQPQHF	TGTGCCAGTAGTATTAGTAAGGGGCCCCAGCCCCAGCATTTT	TRBV19	TRBJ1-5	.	.
CASSIYPGTGDQPQHF	TGTGCCAGTAGTATCTACCCCGGGACAGGGGATCAGCCCCAGCATTTT	TRBV19	TRBJ1-5	.	TRBD1
CASSIGDFSTDTQYF	TGCGCCAGCAGCATTGGGGACTTTTCCACAGATACGCAGTATTTT	TRBV5-1	TRBJ2-3	.	.
CASSSFRDRGLKLFF	TGTGCCAGCAGCTCCTTCCGGGACAGGGGGCTGAAACTGTTTTTT	TRBV11-2	TRBJ1-4	.	TRBD1
CASSTGGGQPQHF	TGTGCCAGCAGTACAGGGGGAGGCCAGCCCCAGCATTTT	TRBV6-6	TRBJ1-5	.	TRBD1
CASSSLGQGSYEQYF	TGTGCCAGCAGCTCCTTAGGACAGGGGTCCTACGAGCAGTACTTC	TRBV28	TRBJ2-7	.	TRBD1
CASSEDSAYEQYF	TGTGCCAGCAGCGAGGACAGCGCCTACGAGCAGTACTTC	TRBV9	TRBJ2-7	.	.
CASSPTDGVTIYF	TGTGCCAGCAGCCCAACGGACGGGGTCACCATATATTTT	TRBV11-2	TRBJ1-3	.	.
CASSVSASGMTEQYF	TGTGCCAGTAGTGTATCGGCTAGCGGGATGACCGAGCAGTACTTC	TRBV19	TRBJ2-7	.	TRBD2
CASSQEGTSFGTQYF	TGCGCCAGCAGCCAAGAAGGGACTAGTTTTGGGACCCAGTACTTC	TRBV4-1	TRBJ2-5	.	TRBD2
CASSNFAGAAKNIQYF	TGTGCCAGTAGTAACTTCGCGGGGGCGGCCAAAAACATTCAGTACTTC	TRBV19	TRBJ2-4	.	.